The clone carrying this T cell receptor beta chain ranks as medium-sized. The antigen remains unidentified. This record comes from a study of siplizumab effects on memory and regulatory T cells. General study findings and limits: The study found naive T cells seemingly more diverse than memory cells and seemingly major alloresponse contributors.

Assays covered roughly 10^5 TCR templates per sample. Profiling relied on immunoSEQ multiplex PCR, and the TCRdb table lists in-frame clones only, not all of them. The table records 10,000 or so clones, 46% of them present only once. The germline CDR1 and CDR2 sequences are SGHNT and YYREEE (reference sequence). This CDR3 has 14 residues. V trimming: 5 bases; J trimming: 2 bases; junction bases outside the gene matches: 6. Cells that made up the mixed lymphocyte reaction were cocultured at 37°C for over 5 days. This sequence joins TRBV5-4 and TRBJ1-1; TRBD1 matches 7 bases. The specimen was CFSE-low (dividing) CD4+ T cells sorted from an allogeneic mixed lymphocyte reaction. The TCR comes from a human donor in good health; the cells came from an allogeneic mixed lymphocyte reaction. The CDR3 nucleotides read TGTGCCAGCAGACCCGGGACAGCTAACACTGAAGCTTTCTTT. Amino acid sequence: CASRPGTANTEAFF.